Sequencing of this TCR beta chain was carried out in a study of beta chain features in type 1 diabetes listed by TCRdb under 2018. Regarding the complete study: Mean age, gender distribution, total cell number and subset yield were not different between patients and healthy donors. Across all samples, roughly 110,000,000 sorted cells were examined, and cell number per subset correlated strongly with RNA yield. In the study, TCRB repertoires of sorted circulating CD4+ T cell subsets from recently diagnosed type 1 diabetes patients were compared with those of matched healthy donors. Whereas all 30 or so donors provided naive and central memory subsets, regulatory and stem cell-like memory subsets were isolated from just 8 patients and about 8 healthy donors. Beyond this particular receptor, the publication reports: Because small numbers of individuals were included in the HLA sub-analyses, any influence of HLA type on TCRB rearrangement was left unresolved. Naive, central memory and regulatory TCRB repertoires appeared more similar among patients than among healthy donors. Because cDNA was sequenced instead of genomic DNA, activated cells with high expression could be over-represented, although the groups did not differ in activation or CD3 levels. Type 1 diabetes patients showed a moderate but significant shortening of TCRB CDR3 length in all four CD4+ subsets. Shorter templates might be favored by PCR, yet because patient and control samples were amplified and corrected together, any such skew would affect both groups equally. At VDJ recombination sites, type 1 diabetes patients had fewer insertions and more deleted nucleotides, which implies abnormalities in thymic rearrangement.

The entire amount of isolated RNA was reverse transcribed using the High Capacity cDNA Reverse Transcription Kit, so the sequenced TCRB transcripts were expressed ones. Naive, central memory and regulatory T cell samples underwent deep immunoSEQ sequencing, averaging about 3.3 million total reads per sample. After sorted cells were lysed in RLT buffer, RNA was extracted with DNase-treated RNeasy Micro or Mini kits, with the choice depending on cell number. Each cell subset was processed on its own to prevent cross-contamination, while patient and healthy donor samples were processed together. Using the immunoSEQ multiplex PCR, TCRB sequences were amplified from cDNA into 87-bp fragments spanning the CDR3 region. Sequencing of the amplicons was done on the Illumina HiSeq platform. As for the original processing: PCR bias was corrected computationally using synthetic template baselines, and reads within Hamming distance 2 were collapsed, with unmergeable singletons discarded. Reads were aligned against IMGT so that V, D and J genes, CDR3 length and insertions or deletions at six rearrangement sites could be assigned. Within each subset, clonotype counts were normalized to the number of sorted cells before true diversity and Gini coefficients were calculated with the tcR R package. The overlap coefficient, calculated on TCRB nucleotide sequences, was used to quantify repertoire sharing. Out-of-frame TCRB sequences from naive cells were analyzed as a proxy for the pre-selection repertoire. The table comes from immuneACCESS by way of TCRdb, which keeps in-frame sequences with V and J called. Part of the clones is missing from these tables; in studies checked, under half for an unresolved V gene and the rest for unknown reasons. Clone size and V and J calls were adopted from that table, with D and trimming inferred from the DNA. The sample records roughly 730,000 clones, about an eighth of which are singletons. The top ten clones comprise roughly 0.022% of the sample.

About this clone itself: What this receptor recognizes is not known. No base-level quality is on record; no much larger clone is a single base apart. The same CDR3 arises from other DNA sequences in this sample as well.

A single peripheral blood draw of around 120 mL on average was collected from each donor into heparinised tubes. A BD FACSAria II was used to sort naive, central memory, regulatory and stem cell-like memory CD4+ T cells with a panel that included CD45RO, CCR7, CD25, CD127, CD95 and CD27. All sorted populations exceeded 95% purity. Right away, PBMCs were isolated by Lymphoprep density gradient centrifugation and were stained directly, with no culture step. Samples were stained and sorted in pairs, with one healthy donor and one patient per experiment, so that batch effects were minimized. The TCR originated in a man between 18 and 29 years old with type 1 diabetes. Sequenced: naive CD4+ T cells from blood. Sample cell subset or site, as interpreted from the label and publication: true naive CD4+ T cells.

The CDR3 protein: CAWSNTDTQYF. The DNA sequence is given as TGTGCCTGGAGTAATACAGATACGCAGTATTTT. The V and J genes are TRBV30 and TRBJ2-3; confidence is insufficient to name the D gene. A distance of 3 bases separates the germline ends of V and J, which lose 2 bases and 3 bases respectively. Taken from cysteine to phenylalanine, the CDR3 has 11 residues. Only the CDR3 DNA stays, 33 bases, in frame from base 1. Reading the germline V gene (reference sequence) gives CDR1 GTSNPN and CDR2 SVGIG.